This T cell receptor (beta chain) was obtained from a study of blood T cells in healthy people across ages. The V gene end was trimmed by 5 bases and the J gene end by 1 base; junction bases not matched to a gene: 12. The CDR3 has 17 residues. The germline V gene encodes CDR1 SEHNR and CDR2 FQNEAQ (reference sequence). The use of a sample-barcoded 5' primer and a J-beta primer mix characterized a second PCR of about 6 to 11 cycles. TCRdb reprocessed the 5' RACE reads with MiXCR, giving one entry per CDR3 protein. The sample includes 700,000 to 850,000 distinct CDR3 sequences, about 53% of them seen just once.

This chain connects TRBV7-9 to TRBJ2-3; 7 positions match TRBD1. This clonotype originated in an older man in good health. Sequencing was carried out using blood. The CDR3 loop reads CASSRRTGALGTDTQYF. DNA for the CDR3: TGTGCCAGCAGCCGCAGGACAGGTGCACTGGGCACAGATACGCAGTATTTT.